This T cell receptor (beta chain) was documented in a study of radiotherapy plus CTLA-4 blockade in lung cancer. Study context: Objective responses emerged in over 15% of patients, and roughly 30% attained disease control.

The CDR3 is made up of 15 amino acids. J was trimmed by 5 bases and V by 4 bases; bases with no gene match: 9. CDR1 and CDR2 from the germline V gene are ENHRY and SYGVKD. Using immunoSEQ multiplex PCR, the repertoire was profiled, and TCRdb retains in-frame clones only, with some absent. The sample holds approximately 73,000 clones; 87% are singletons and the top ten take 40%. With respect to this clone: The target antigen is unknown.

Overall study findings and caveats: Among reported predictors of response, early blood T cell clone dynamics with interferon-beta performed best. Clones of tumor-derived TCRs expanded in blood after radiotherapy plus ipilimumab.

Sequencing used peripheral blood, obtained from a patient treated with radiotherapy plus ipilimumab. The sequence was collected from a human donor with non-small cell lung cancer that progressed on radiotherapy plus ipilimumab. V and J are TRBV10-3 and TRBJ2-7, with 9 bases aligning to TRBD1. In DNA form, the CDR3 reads TGTGCCATCAGTGTGGCCGGGACAGGGTTGGACGAGCAGTACTTC. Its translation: CAISVAGTGLDEQYF.